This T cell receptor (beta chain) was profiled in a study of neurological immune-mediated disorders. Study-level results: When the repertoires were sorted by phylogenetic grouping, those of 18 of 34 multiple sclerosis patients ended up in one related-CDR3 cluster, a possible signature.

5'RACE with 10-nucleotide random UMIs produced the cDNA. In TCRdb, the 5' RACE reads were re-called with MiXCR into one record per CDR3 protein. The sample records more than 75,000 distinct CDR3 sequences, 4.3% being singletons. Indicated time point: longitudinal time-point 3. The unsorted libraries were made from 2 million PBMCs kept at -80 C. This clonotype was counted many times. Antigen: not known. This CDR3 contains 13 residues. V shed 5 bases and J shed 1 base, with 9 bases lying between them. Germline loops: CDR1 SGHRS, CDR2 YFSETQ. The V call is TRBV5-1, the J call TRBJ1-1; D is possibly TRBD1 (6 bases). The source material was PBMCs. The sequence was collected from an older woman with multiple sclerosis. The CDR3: CASRLTGNTEAFF. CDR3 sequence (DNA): TGCGCCAGCAGGTTGACAGGGAACACTGAAGCTTTCTTT.